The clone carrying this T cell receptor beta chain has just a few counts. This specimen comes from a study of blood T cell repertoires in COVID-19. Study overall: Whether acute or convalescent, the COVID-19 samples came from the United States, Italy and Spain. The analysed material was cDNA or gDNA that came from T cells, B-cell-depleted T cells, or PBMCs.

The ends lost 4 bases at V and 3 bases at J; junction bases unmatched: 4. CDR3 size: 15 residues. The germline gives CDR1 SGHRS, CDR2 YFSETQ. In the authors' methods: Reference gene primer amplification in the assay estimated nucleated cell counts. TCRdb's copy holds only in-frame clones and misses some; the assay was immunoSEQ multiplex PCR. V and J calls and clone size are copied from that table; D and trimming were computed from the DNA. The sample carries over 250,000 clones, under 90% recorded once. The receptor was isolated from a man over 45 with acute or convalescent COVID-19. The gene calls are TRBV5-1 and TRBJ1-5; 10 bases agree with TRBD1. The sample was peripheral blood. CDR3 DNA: TGCGCCAGCAGCGTGACAGGGGGCGTCAATCAGCCCCAGCATTTT. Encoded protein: CASSVTGGVNQPQHF.